This T cell receptor (beta chain) originates from a study of PD-1 blockade in classical Hodgkin lymphoma. This clone came up once. The assay was immunoSEQ multiplex PCR, and TCRdb's table has in-frame clones only and misses some. The sample lists tens of thousands of clones; approximately 95% were seen once. Time point here: newly diagnosed, previously untreated cHL patient sample. The sequencing sample was made of peripheral blood mononuclear cells (PBMCs). This TCR derives from a human donor with classical Hodgkin lymphoma.

In DNA form, the CDR3 reads TGTGCCAGCAGCCAGCCGGGACTAGCGTTCCGGAATGAGCAGTTCTTC. Protein product: CASSQPGLAFRNEQFF. The chain joins TRBV14 to TRBJ2-1; 10 nucleotides align to TRBD2. The CDR3 has 16 residues. The junction had 9 bases not matched to a gene; V was cut back by 3 bases and J by 7 bases. The germline V gene has CDR1 SGHDN and CDR2 FVKESK.